The clone carrying this T cell receptor beta chain occurred once. Its antigen remains unidentified. Each of the patients experienced relapse following autologous stem cell transplantation, and their brentuximab vedotin exposure differed. V shed 4 bases and J 7 bases; nucleotides not matched to a gene: 11. CDR3 size: 15 residues. Looked up from germline, CDR1 is MNHEY and CDR2 is SVGAGI. This sample is part of a study of PD-1 blockade in classical Hodgkin lymphoma. Whole-study results and caveats: Prior to therapy, complete responders displayed diversity much like that of newly diagnosed patients.

Measured with immunoSEQ multiplex PCR; TCRdb has only the in-frame clones, and not every one. The repertoire holds some 150,000 clones, with about 81% as singletons. The sequencing here drew on peripheral blood mononuclear cells (PBMCs), taken before the second cycle of nivolumab. This TCR was recovered from a human donor with classical Hodgkin lymphoma. V is TRBV6-5 and J is TRBJ1-2; 8 bases fit TRBD1. The CDR3 nucleotides read TGTGCCAGCAGTTTCCTTTCACCCCAGGGGGCTGGCTACACCTTC. Its protein product is CASSFLSPQGAGYTF.